The next 28 T cell receptor beta chains were all read from a single sample in a study of cytomegalovirus exposure and HLA in healthy donors. The study ran its PCR with 60 Vbeta and 13 Jbeta primers. Libraries were prepared by immunoSEQ multiplex PCR; TCRdb keeps only in-frame clonotypes and omits some of them. The repertoire consists of over 150,000 clones, with roughly 80% occurring once and the leading ten covering roughly 5.2%. The sample comprised PBMCs. Receptor source: a man between 18 and 35 years old in good health and CMV-seronegative.

The gene calls are TRBV7-2 and TRBJ2-3; TRBD2 matches 10 bases. V lost 3 bases to trimming and J lost 1 base; unmatched junction nucleotides: 10. Germline CDR1 is SGHTA and CDR2 is FQGNSA. The CDR3 has 18 residues. The CDR3 loop reads CASSFPSQRGGRTDTQYF. CDR3 nucleotides: TGTGCCAGCAGCTTCCCCTCTCAGCGGGGGGGGCGCACAGATACGCAGTATTTT.

The J gene is TRBJ1-1, the V gene TRBV7-6; D uncertain. The CDR3 contains 12 residues. Germline V gives CDR1 SGHVS, CDR2 FNYEAQ. With 2 bases removed from V and 2 bases from J, the gap between germline ends came to 3 bases. The CDR3 reads CASSLLNTEAFF. As DNA, the CDR3 is TGTGCCAGCAGCTTACTTAACACTGAAGCTTTCTTT. The full variable domain, with the rest looked up from reference TRBV7-6 and TRBJ1-1, is GAGVSQSPRYKVTKRGQDVALRCDPISGHVSLYWYRQALGQGPEFLTYFNYEAQQDKSGLPNDRFSAERPEGSISTLTIQRTEQRDSAMYRCASSLLNTEAFFGQGTRLTVV.

The CDR3 nucleotides read TGTGCCAGCAGTGAGGGCGGGAGCGTGTACAATGAGCAGTTCTTC. It specifies CASSEGGSVYNEQFF. This chain uses TRBV11-3 with TRBJ2-1; 7 bases align to TRBD2. Per germline, CDR1 SGHNT and CDR2 YENEEA. Unmatched junction bases numbered 9, after V lost 6 bases and J lost 4 bases. The CDR3 has 15 residues.

The chain combines TRBV7-6 with TRBJ1-4; D unresolved. Per germline, CDR1 SGHVS and CDR2 FNYEAQ. The CDR3 spans 14 residues. The V and J ends lost 2 bases and 7 bases respectively, with 11 bases between them. DNA for the CDR3: TGTGCCAGCAGCTTAATGTCCAGTGGTGAAAAACTGTTTTTT. It specifies CASSLMSSGEKLFF.

The rearrangement joins TRBV11-3 to TRBJ2-7; 10 bases agree with TRBD1. The trim removed 6 bases at V and 0 bases at J, leaving 5 bases unmatched. Germline CDR1 is SGHNT and CDR2 is YENEEA. The CDR3 totals 15 residues. This CDR3 reads CASRDRTGGSYEQYF. CDR3 DNA: TGTGCCAGCAGGGATCGGACAGGGGGCTCCTACGAGCAGTACTTC.

The DNA of the CDR3 is TGTGCCAGCAGCCCCTGGACTAGCGGGAGAAACGGGGAGCAGTACTTC. Translating it yields CASSPWTSGRNGEQYF. This chain links TRBV5-6 with TRBJ2-7; 13 bases fit TRBD2. Trimming removed 4 bases from V and 7 bases from J; junction bases left unmatched: 11. CDR1 is SGHDT and CDR2 is YYEEEE in the germline V gene. This CDR3 has 16 residues.

The chain combines TRBV19 with TRBJ1-5; D might be TRBD1 (5 bases). The CDR3 has 14 amino acids. The V and J ends lost 7 bases and 0 bases respectively, with 10 bases between them. CDR1 is LNHDA and CDR2 is SQIVND in the germline V gene (reference sequence). The CDR3 spells CASNPRVSNQPQHF. Written as DNA, the CDR3 is TGTGCCAGTAACCCCAGGGTTAGCAATCAGCCCCAGCATTTT.

This rearrangement joins TRBV10-1 to TRBJ2-7; 7 positions agree with TRBD1. Germline V lookup: CDR1 WNHNN, CDR2 SYGVQD (reference sequence). V gave up 6 bases and J gave up 6 bases; unmatched junction bases: 11. The CDR3 sequence is 14 residues long. The CDR3 spells CASSFPGQPFEQYF. The DNA of the CDR3 is TGCGCCAGCAGCTTTCCGGGACAGCCCTTCGAGCAGTACTTC.

J is TRBJ1-4 and V is TRBV18, with D unclear. V was trimmed by 1 base and J by 0 bases, leaving 6 bases between them. This CDR3 has 15 amino acids. Looked up from germline, CDR1 is KGHSH and CDR2 is LQKENI. The CDR3 region is CASSPRHATNEKLFF. The CDR3 DNA sequence: TGTGCCAGCTCACCACGGCATGCAACTAATGAAAAACTGTTTTTT.

The chain couples TRBV5-1 to TRBJ2-1; TRBD1 matches 7 bases. The CDR3 covers 15 residues. CDR1 is SGHRS and CDR2 is YFSETQ in the germline V gene. The trim removed 7 bases at V and 7 bases at J, leaving 14 bases unmatched. The CDR3 loop is CASALEGASWNEQFF. CDR3 nucleotides: TGCGCCAGCGCCCTCGAGGGGGCTTCCTGGAATGAGCAGTTCTTC.

A few counts support this clone. The chain has TRBV10-2 and TRBJ1-2; no clear D gene. The germline V gene encodes CDR1 WSHSY and CDR2 SAAADI. This CDR3 comprises 14 residues. V lost 2 bases, J lost 7 bases, and 14 bases lay in between. CDR3 DNA sequence: TGCGCCAGCAGTGAGCAGGAGGGTTTAGGTGGCTACACCTTC. Its protein is CASSEQEGLGGYTF.

The chain uses TRBV21-1 and TRBJ2-2; TRBD2, the table's D call, was not compared with the DNA. TRBV21-1 is a documented pseudogene. The CDR3 has 18 residues. This CDR3 reads CASSVASGGKANTGELFF. The CDR3 coding sequence is TGTGCCAGCAGTGTGGCTAGCGGGGGAAAAGCGAACACCGGGGAGCTGTTTTTT.

V and J are TRBV14 and TRBJ2-7, with 11 bases identical to TRBD2. Looked up from germline, CDR1 is SGHDN and CDR2 is FVKESK. The CDR3 is 16 amino acids. Trimming at V came to 3 bases and at J to 3 bases, leaving 7 bases not matched to a gene. The DNA for the CDR3 is TGTGCCAGCAGCCATCATGGACTAGCGGGTCTCTACGAGCAGTACTTC. Its protein is CASSHHGLAGLYEQYF.

V gene TRBV2 combines with J gene TRBJ2-7, with no clear D. Germline V lookup: CDR1 SNHLY, CDR2 FYNNEI. CDR3 length equals 12 residues. V lost 7 bases and J 4 bases, leaving 11 bases between the germline ends. CDR3 region: CASTQRGYEQYF. CDR3 in DNA: TGTGCCAGCACCCAGAGAGGATACGAGCAGTACTTC.

This clone appeared a single time. The chain employs TRBV14 and TRBJ2-7; D uncertain. With 4 bases removed from V and 5 bases from J, the gap between germline ends came to 15 bases. This CDR3 has 14 residues. CDR1 is SGHDN and CDR2 is FVKESK in the germline V gene. CDR3 protein: CASSPLRNPNEQYF. The CDR3, as DNA: TGTGCCAGCAGCCCCCTCAGGAACCCCAACGAGCAGTACTTC.

CDR3 coding DNA: TGTGCCAGCAGTGAATCGGGGGGCACAGATACGCAGTATTTT. Translation gives CASSESGGTDTQYF. This chain links TRBV25-1 with TRBJ2-3; a possible D gene is TRBD2 (6 bases). The germline V gene encodes CDR1 MGHDK and CDR2 SYGVNS. V was cut by 1 base and J by 1 base, with 6 bases left in between. The CDR3 has 14 amino acids.

The chain links TRBV7-9 to TRBJ2-7, with TRBD1 matching over 9 bases. Germline V CDR1 and CDR2: SEHNR, FQNEAQ (reference sequence). This CDR3 is built from 12 residues. The chain's CDR3 is CSSSFPGQGWFV. The CDR3 coding sequence is TGTTCCAGCAGCTTTCCGGGACAGGGCTGGTTTGTC.

V gene TRBV25-1 combines with J gene TRBJ2-7; TRBD2 is a possible D gene (6 bases). This CDR3 spans 12 amino acids. Germline V gene lookup returns CDR1 MGHDK and CDR2 SYGVNS. V was clipped by 6 bases and J by 2 bases, with 8 bases between them. The DNA for the CDR3 is TGTGCCAGCAGAGGAGGGGCCTACGAGCAGTACTTC. Protein product: CASRGGAYEQYF.

The chain has TRBV19 and TRBJ1-5, with 7 bases fitting TRBD1. The V gene's germline CDR1 is LNHDA and CDR2 SQIVND (reference sequence). The CDR3 totals 16 residues. The V gene end was trimmed by 3 bases and the J gene end by 2 bases; junction bases not matched to a gene: 7. The CDR3 DNA reads as TGTGCCAGTAGTATCAGGGTAGGGGGCGGCAATCAGCCCCAGCATTTT. It yields the protein CASSIRVGGGNQPQHF.

This clone was picked up one time. This chain joins TRBV5-4 and TRBJ2-7; 9 bases fit TRBD2. Per germline, CDR1 SGHNT and CDR2 YYREEE (reference sequence). This CDR3 has 15 amino acids. V was clipped by 0 bases and J by 3 bases; unmatched bases: 4. The DNA of the CDR3 is TGTGCCAGCAGCTTGGACCTAGCGGGGAGCTACGAGCAGTACTTC. This encodes CASSLDLAGSYEQYF.

The chain combines TRBV6-6 with TRBJ2-2; D unclear. Trimming cost V 0 bases and J 8 bases, with 7 bases left between them. There are 13 residues in the CDR3. The germline CDR1 and CDR2 sequences are MNHNY and SVGAGI (reference sequence). CDR3 loop: CASSYSGVGELFF. CDR3 sequence (DNA): TGTGCCAGCAGTTACTCCGGAGTAGGGGAGCTGTTTTTT.

The J gene is TRBJ1-5, the V gene TRBV27; 7 bases line up with TRBD1. The CDR3 covers 17 residues. V shed 10 bases and J 0 bases; nucleotides not matched to a gene: 15. From germline, CDR1 is MNHEY and CDR2 SMNVEV (reference sequence). The CDR3 spells CANRPGDRANSNQPQHF. CDR3 bases: TGTGCCAACAGACCGGGGGACAGAGCAAATAGCAATCAGCCCCAGCATTTT.

V and J are TRBV18 and TRBJ2-7; tentative D call: TRBD1 (6 bases). Trimming removed 1 base from V and 3 bases from J, with 10 bases in between. The CDR3 covers 14 residues. CDR1 is KGHSH, CDR2 LQKENI, per germline. DNA of the CDR3: TGTGCCAGCTCACCACGGGGACAACACTACGAGCAGTACTTC. Protein sequence: CASSPRGQHYEQYF.

The chain recombines TRBV27 with TRBJ2-7; 7 nucleotides line up with TRBD2. Germline CDR1 MNHEY, CDR2 SMNVEV (reference sequence). Germline trimming cut 10 bases from V and 2 bases from J; bases unmatched to any gene: 8. The CDR3 length is 13 residues. The CDR3 loop is CATAGANPYEQYF. The CDR3 coding sequence is TGTGCCACTGCGGGAGCCAATCCCTACGAGCAGTACTTC.

V and J are TRBV28 and TRBJ2-7, with D possibly matching TRBD1 (6 bases). Trimming stripped 3 bases from V and 2 bases from J, with 8 bases between. CDR3 size: 13 residues. Looked up from germline, CDR1 is MDHEN and CDR2 is SYDVKM. The CDR3 spells CASSLQGPYEQYF. CDR3 nucleotides: TGTGCCAGCAGTTTGCAGGGGCCCTACGAGCAGTACTTC. The full variable domain, in which reference TRBV28 and TRBJ2-7 provide the parts outside the CDR3, is DVKVTQSSRYLVKRTGEKVFLECVQDMDHENMFWYRQDPGLGLRLIYFSYDVKMKEKGDIPEGYSVSREKKERFSLILESASTNQTSMYLCASSLQGPYEQYFGPGTRLTVT.

The chain is built from TRBV28 and TRBJ2-1, with D unclear. V was shortened by 6 bases and J by 12 bases, with 15 bases between the two germline ends. The germline V gene encodes CDR1 MDHEN and CDR2 SYDVKM. The CDR3 has 12 amino acids. CDR3: CASSTPREVQFF. DNA of the CDR3: TGTGCCAGCAGCACGCCGCGAGAGGTGCAGTTCTTC.

This clone has a single count. The junction departs from germline at one end; a sequencing error may be responsible. The rearrangement links TRBV7-9 to TRBJ1-2, with no clear D. This CDR3 has 12 amino acids. CDR1 and CDR2 from the germline V gene are SEHNR and FQNEAQ (reference sequence). The CDR3 sequence is CSSSLGIYGYTF. In DNA form, the CDR3 reads TGTTCCAGCAGCTTAGGTATCTATGGCTACACCTTC.

This chain connects TRBV4-1 to TRBJ2-7; D is perhaps TRBD1 (7 bases). V was cut by 1 base and J by 3 bases, with 16 bases left in between. The CDR3 length is 16 residues. In germline, CDR1 is MGHRA, CDR2 YSYEKL. The CDR3 loop is CASSQGAAGQYYEQYF. The CDR3, as DNA: TGCGCCAGCAGCCAAGGTGCTGCGGGACAGTACTACGAGCAGTACTTC.